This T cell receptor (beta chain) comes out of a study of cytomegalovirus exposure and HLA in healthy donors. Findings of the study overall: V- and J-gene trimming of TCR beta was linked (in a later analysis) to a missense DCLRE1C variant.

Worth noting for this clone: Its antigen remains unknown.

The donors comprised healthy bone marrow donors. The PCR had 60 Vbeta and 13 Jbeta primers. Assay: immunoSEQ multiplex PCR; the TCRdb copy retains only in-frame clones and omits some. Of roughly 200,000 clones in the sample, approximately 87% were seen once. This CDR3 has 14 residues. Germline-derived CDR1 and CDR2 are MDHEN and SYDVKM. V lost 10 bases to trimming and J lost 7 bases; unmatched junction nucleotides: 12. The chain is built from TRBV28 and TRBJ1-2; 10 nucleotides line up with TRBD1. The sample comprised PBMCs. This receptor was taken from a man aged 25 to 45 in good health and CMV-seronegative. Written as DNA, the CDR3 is TGTGCCATCACTCGGGACAGGGGAAGAAGTGGCTACACCTTC. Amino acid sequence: CAITRDRGRSGYTF.